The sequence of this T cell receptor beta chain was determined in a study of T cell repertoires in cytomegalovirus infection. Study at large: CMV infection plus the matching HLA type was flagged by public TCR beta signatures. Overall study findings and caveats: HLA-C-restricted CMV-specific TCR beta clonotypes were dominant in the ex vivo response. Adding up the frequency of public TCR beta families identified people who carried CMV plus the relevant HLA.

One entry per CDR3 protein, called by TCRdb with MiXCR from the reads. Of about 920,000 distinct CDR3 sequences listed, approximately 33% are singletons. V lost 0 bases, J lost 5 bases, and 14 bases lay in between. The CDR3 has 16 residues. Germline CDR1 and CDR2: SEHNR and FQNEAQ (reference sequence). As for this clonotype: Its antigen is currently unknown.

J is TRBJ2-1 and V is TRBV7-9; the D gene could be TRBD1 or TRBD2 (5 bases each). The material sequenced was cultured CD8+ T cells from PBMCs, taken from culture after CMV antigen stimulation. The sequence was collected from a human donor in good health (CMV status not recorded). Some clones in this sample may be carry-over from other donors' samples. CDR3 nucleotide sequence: TGTGCCAGCAGCTTAGCGAATTACGGGACCCACAATGAGCAGTTCTTC. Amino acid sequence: CASSLANYGTHNEQFF.